This is a list of T cell receptor beta chains from one sample in a study of T cells in Graves' hyperthyroidism and ophthalmopathy. TCRdb analysed the multiplex PCR reads with MiXCR anew, one entry per CDR3 protein. This table holds about 640,000 distinct CDR3 sequences, under 25% found once. Sequences were obtained from blood. Source of these receptors: a man younger than 40 with Graves' ophthalmopathy. CDR3s include the opening cysteine and the closing phenylalanine or tryptophan. Fields, in order: CDR3 protein, CDR3 DNA, V gene, clone size, J gene, D gene. A D gene is named only where the DNA matches it firmly. Part of the rows lack a size; the others show once, few, many or a class for expanded clones.

CASSFGGRKPDTQYF | TGTGCCAGCAGTTTCGGAGGGCGGAAACCAGATACGCAGTATTTT | TRBV27 | - | TRBJ2-3 | -
CASSFRIEGTGEEQYF | TGTGCCAGCAGCTTTAGAATAGAGGGGACAGGGGAAGAGCAGTACTTC | TRBV11-2 | few | TRBJ2-7 | TRBD1
CASRHDTSYNEQFF | TGTGCCAGCAGACACGACACCTCCTACAATGAGCAGTTCTTC | TRBV28 | few | TRBJ2-1 | -
CASTRGGVNEQFF | TGTGCCAGCACCAGGGGCGGGGTCAATGAGCAGTTCTTC | TRBV5-8 | - | TRBJ2-1 | -
CASSFFRGGGARSGYTF | TGTGCCAGCAGCTTCTTTAGGGGTGGAGGGGCTCGAAGTGGCTACACCTTC | TRBV7-2 | - | TRBJ1-2 | -
CASSRTSGEQYF | TGTGCCAGCAGCCGGACTAGCGGCGAGCAGTACTTC | TRBV12-3/TRBV12-4 | many | TRBJ2-7 | TRBD2
CASSEGSGAQYF | TGTGCCAGCAGTGAAGGTAGTGGGGCCCAGTACTTC | TRBV2 | - | TRBJ2-5 | -
CAISESKEQYF | TGTGCCATCAGTGAGTCTAAAGAGCAGTACTTC | TRBV10-3 | many | TRBJ2-7 | -
CASSVAWNSDRFYNEQFF | TGTGCCAGCAGCGTAGCTTGGAATAGCGACAGATTCTACAATGAGCAGTTCTTC | TRBV9 | few | TRBJ2-1 | -
CASSLWGNYEQYF | TGTGCCAGCAGCTTATGGGGGAACTACGAGCAGTACTTC | TRBV7-2 | few | TRBJ2-7 | -
CASSRGLAGGPHEQYF | TGTGCCAGCAGCCGGGGACTAGCGGGAGGGCCCCACGAGCAGTACTTC | TRBV3-1 | - | TRBJ2-7 | TRBD2
CASSIDRTPYNEQFF | TGTGCCAGTAGTATAGATCGGACGCCCTACAATGAGCAGTTCTTC | TRBV19 | once | TRBJ2-1 | -
CASPPRTRAGGGSYEQYF | TGTGCCAGCCCCCCCCGAACTAGAGCGGGAGGGGGATCCTACGAGCAGTACTTC | TRBV28 | - | TRBJ2-7 | TRBD2
CASEPGQGGYQPQHF | TGTGCCAGCGAACCGGGACAGGGGGGCTATCAGCCCCAGCATTTT | TRBV6-1 | few | TRBJ1-5 | TRBD1
CASSSLQVSGANVLTF | TGTGCCAGCAGTTCTCTACAGGTCTCCGGGGCCAACGTCCTGACTTTC | TRBV6-2/TRBV6-3 | - | TRBJ2-6 | -
CAWSVAGIGTNEQFF | TGTGCCTGGAGTGTAGCGGGGATCGGAACCAATGAGCAGTTCTTC | TRBV30 | many | TRBJ2-1 | TRBD2
CATMRAGKGNTQYF | TGTGCCACCATGAGAGCGGGGAAGGGGAATACGCAGTATTTT | TRBV24-1 | few | TRBJ2-3 | TRBD2
CASRDGQGPDTQYF | TGTGCCAGCAGGGACGGACAGGGTCCAGATACGCAGTATTTT | TRBV27 | - | TRBJ2-3 | TRBD1
CASSLDRPDNSPLHF | TGTGCCAGCAGCTTGGACAGACCAGATAATTCACCCCTCCACTTT | TRBV7-6 | - | TRBJ1-6 | -
CASSYGGSRTPYNEQFF | TGTGCCAGCAGCTATGGAGGGTCGAGGACTCCCTACAATGAGCAGTTCTTC | TRBV7-9 | - | TRBJ2-1 | -
CASSQPDRYTEAFF | TGTGCCAGCAGCCAACCCGACAGGTACACTGAAGCTTTCTTT | TRBV7-6 | - | TRBJ1-1 | -
CASSRGAGVAEAEQFF | TGTGCCAGCAGCAGGGGGGCGGGTGTGGCGGAGGCGGAGCAGTTCTTC | TRBV7-8 | many | TRBJ2-1 | -
CASSQQGYGEKLFF | TGTGCCAGCAGTCAACAGGGGTATGGTGAAAAACTGTTTTTT | TRBV2 | - | TRBJ1-4 | TRBD1
CASSARPGPGANEKLFF | TGTGCCAGCAGCGCCCGTCCGGGGCCAGGGGCTAATGAAAAACTGTTTTTT | TRBV9 | - | TRBJ1-4 | -
CASSFGSSSSYNEQFF | TGTGCCAGCAGCTTCGGGTCTAGTAGCTCCTACAATGAGCAGTTCTTC | TRBV11-3 | many | TRBJ2-1 | -
CSARYSSGNTIYF | TGCAGTGCTAGATACTCCTCTGGAAACACCATATATTTT | TRBV20-1 | few | TRBJ1-3 | -
CAWNGKGTDTQYF | TGTGCCTGGAACGGGAAGGGCACAGATACGCAGTATTTT | TRBV30 | many | TRBJ2-3 | -
CASSQQSRGANVLTF | TGTGCCAGCAGCCAACAGTCACGGGGGGCCAACGTCCTGACTTTC | TRBV11-2 | many | TRBJ2-6 | -
CASSPGQGASTEAFF | TGTGCCAGCAGTCCAGGACAGGGGGCCTCCACTGAAGCTTTCTTT | TRBV6-1 | many | TRBJ1-1 | TRBD1
CSVEPWTSGRYTDTQYF | TGCAGCGTTGAGCCATGGACTAGCGGGAGGTACACAGATACGCAGTATTTT | TRBV29-1 | - | TRBJ2-3 | TRBD2
CSAWSGRASNEQFF | TGCAGTGCTTGGAGCGGGAGGGCCAGCAATGAGCAGTTCTTC | TRBV20-1 | many | TRBJ2-1 | TRBD2
CASSYSPGLRGDYEQYF | TGTGCCAGCAGTTATTCCCCGGGACTCAGGGGTGACTACGAGCAGTACTTC | TRBV6-7 | few | TRBJ2-7 | -
CAWGRAEQYF | TGTGCCTGGGGACGAGCCGAGCAGTACTTC | TRBV30 | - | TRBJ2-7 | -
CASSSGTSSPNEQFF | TGTGCCAGCAGCTCGGGGACTAGCTCACCCAATGAGCAGTTCTTC | TRBV28 | - | TRBJ2-1 | TRBD2
CASSLVASGQGAGNTIYF | TGTGCCAGCAGCTTAGTAGCTAGCGGACAGGGGGCCGGAAACACCATATATTTT | TRBV7-2 | - | TRBJ1-3 | TRBD1
CASSLSGFYEKLFF | TGTGCCAGCAGCTTAAGCGGGTTCTATGAAAAACTGTTTTTT | TRBV7-9 | - | TRBJ1-4 | -
CSARDRTSGRGSSTDTQYF | TGCAGTGCTAGAGATCGGACTAGCGGGAGGGGATCTAGCACAGATACGCAGTATTTT | TRBV20-1 | - | TRBJ2-3 | TRBD2
CASSLSPTSGSGTGELFF | TGTGCCAGCAGTTTAAGTCCTACTAGCGGGAGTGGCACCGGGGAGCTGTTTTTT | TRBV12-3/TRBV12-4 | - | TRBJ2-2 | TRBD2
CASSLYSLNSPLHF | TGTGCCAGCAGTTTATACAGCCTAAATTCACCCCTCCACTTT | TRBV28 | - | TRBJ1-6 | -
CASSFRDSATKPETQYF | TGTGCCAGCAGCTTCCGGGACAGCGCAACAAAGCCAGAGACCCAGTACTTC | TRBV7-2 | many | TRBJ2-5 | TRBD1
CASSLVSSYGYTF | TGTGCCAGCAGTTTGGTCAGTTCCTATGGCTACACCTTC | TRBV28 | few | TRBJ1-2 | -
CASSQEYGSYEQYF | TGCGCCAGCAGCCAAGAGTACGGGAGCTACGAGCAGTACTTC | TRBV4-3 | - | TRBJ2-7 | -
CASRGGQGRNTEAFF | TGTGCCAGCAGGGGGGGACAGGGTCGGAACACTGAAGCTTTCTTT | TRBV2 | many | TRBJ1-1 | TRBD1
CASSALTPWKQYF | TGTGCCAGCAGTGCCCTGACCCCGTGGAAGCAGTACTTC | TRBV28 | many | TRBJ2-7 | -
CASSLTGPSGSRETQYF | TGTGCCAGCAGCTTAACCGGGCCTAGCGGGAGCAGAGAGACCCAGTACTTC | TRBV7-3 | many | TRBJ2-5 | TRBD2
CSARTGPHQPQHF | TGCAGTGCTCGAACCGGGCCCCATCAGCCCCAGCATTTT | TRBV20-1 | - | TRBJ1-5 | -
CASSPQGAQDQPQHF | TGTGCCAGCAGTCCCCAGGGGGCGCAGGATCAGCCCCAGCATTTT | TRBV12-3/TRBV12-4 | - | TRBJ1-5 | TRBD1
CASSTPRGPGSGGQFF | TGTGCCAGCAGTACGCCCCGGGGACCCGGTTCGGGTGGGCAGTTCTTC | TRBV27 | few | TRBJ2-1 | -
CASSVSGTALGTGELFF | TGTGCCAGCAGCGTATCCGGGACCGCCCTCGGCACCGGGGAGCTGTTTTTT | TRBV9 | - | TRBJ2-2 | -